These 12 T cell receptor beta chains were all obtained from the same sample, sequenced in a study of blood T cell repertoires in COVID-19. Some clones are missing from TCRdb's copy, which holds only in-frame ones; the method was immunoSEQ multiplex PCR. Altogether 300,000 to 450,000 clones are present, 80% to 90% being singletons, with the ten largest covering about 1%. The specimen sequenced was PBMCs or T cells enriched from blood (not recorded which). These receptors all stem from a young man who had recovered from COVID-19.

This chain joins TRBV5-4 and TRBJ1-2; D may be TRBD1 (6 bases). Germline CDR1 reads SGHNT; CDR2 reads YYREEE (reference sequence). This CDR3 has 15 amino acids. The V end was cut by 0 bases, the J end by 5 bases, with 14 bases between. The CDR3 DNA reads as TGTGCCAGCAGCTTGGGAGGGGGATCGGGGTATGGCTACACCTTC. Residues: CASSLGGGSGYGYTF. The full variable domain, with the rest looked up from reference TRBV5-4 and TRBJ1-2, is ETGVTQSPTHLIKTRGQQVTLRCSSQSGHNTVSWYQQALGQGPQFIFQYYREEENGRGNFPPRFSGLQFPNYSSELNVNALELDDSALYLCASSLGGGSGYGYTFGSGTRLTVV.

The J gene is TRBJ2-5, the V gene TRBV5-5, with 13 positions matching TRBD2. The CDR3 covers 15 residues. CDR1 SGHKS and CDR2 YYEKEE come from the germline V gene (reference sequence). The junction had 5 bases not matched to a gene; V was cut back by 4 bases and J by 5 bases. CDR3 bases: TGTGCCAGCAGCAAACCGACTAGCGGGAGGGAGACCCAGTACTTC. This gives the protein CASSKPTSGRETQYF.

The J gene is TRBJ1-6, the V gene TRBV5-1; TRBD1 might be the D (6 bases). The germline V gene encodes CDR1 SGHRS and CDR2 YFSETQ. The CDR3 totals 15 residues. Trimming stripped 2 bases from V and 10 bases from J, with 16 bases between. CDR3: CASSFLTGRRSPLHF. CDR3 in DNA: TGCGCCAGCAGCTTTTTGACAGGCAGGAGATCACCCCTCCACTTT.

The rearrangement joins TRBV29-1 to TRBJ1-1; a weak D match, TRBD1 (5 bases). The CDR3 extends over 13 amino acids. Germline V gene data show CDR1 as SQVTM and CDR2 as ANQGSEA. The germline V and J ends were trimmed by 1 base and 10 bases, with 16 bases remaining between them. The CDR3 sequence: CSVEVSSGMGAFF. CDR3 coding DNA: TGCAGCGTTGAAGTAAGCTCAGGGATGGGAGCTTTCTTT.

The chain employs TRBV7-8 and TRBJ1-2, with 9 bases aligning to TRBD1. Germline V CDR1 and CDR2: SGHVS, FQNEAQ. The V and J ends lost 5 bases and 8 bases, in that order; junction bases with no gene match: 12. CDR3 length equals 15 residues. CDR3 protein: CASSPRAGQGLGYTF. The DNA of the CDR3 is TGTGCCAGCAGCCCAAGAGCGGGACAGGGTTTAGGCTACACCTTC.

V is TRBV5-8 and J is TRBJ1-5; D is undetermined. Trimming cost V 4 bases and J 1 base, with 9 bases left between them. In germline, CDR1 is SGHTS, CDR2 YDEGEE. This CDR3 comprises 14 residues. The DNA for the CDR3 is TGTGCCAGCAGCCAGAGGTCCAGCAATCAGCCCCAGCATTTT. Protein sequence: CASSQRSSNQPQHF. The full variable domain, rest sourced from reference TRBV5-8 and TRBJ1-5, is EAGVTQSPTHLIKTRGQQATLRCSPISGHTSVYWYQQALGLGLQFLLWYDEGEERNRGNFPPRFSGRQFPNYSSELNVNALELEDSALYLCASSQRSSNQPQHFGDGTRLSIL.

The genes are TRBV27 and TRBJ2-2; 9 nucleotides agree with TRBD1. From germline, CDR1 is MNHEY and CDR2 SMNVEV (reference sequence). The junction had 8 bases not matched to a gene; V was cut back by 6 bases and J by 3 bases. The CDR3 has 16 amino acids. The CDR3 coding sequence is TGTGCCAGCAGGACGCACCGGGACAGGGACACCGGGGAGCTGTTTTTT. As protein: CASRTHRDRDTGELFF.

A remark on this clone: The same CDR3 arises from other DNA sequences in this sample as well. CDR3 region: CASSLVQGGTEAFF. Written as DNA, the CDR3 is TGCGCCAGCAGCTTGGTACAGGGGGGCACTGAAGCTTTCTTT. V gene TRBV5-1 combines with J gene TRBJ1-1; 8 bases line up with TRBD1. The V gene end was trimmed by 0 bases and the J gene end by 4 bases; junction bases not matched to a gene: 2. The CDR3 is 14 amino acids. Germline V CDR1 and CDR2: SGHRS, YFSETQ.

V is TRBV2 and J is TRBJ2-4, with D tentatively TRBD1 (6 bases). The CDR3 runs to 14 residues. CDR1 and CDR2 (germline): SNHLY, FYNNEI. V was cut by 8 bases and J by 2 bases, with 13 bases left in between. CDR3 coding DNA: TGTGCCAGCGAAGAACAGGGAACCAAAAACATTCAGTACTTC. This codes for CASEEQGTKNIQYF.

The sample holds one count of this clone. The genes are TRBV4-1 and TRBJ1-1; maybe TRBD1 (5 bases). There are 16 residues in the CDR3. Germline CDR1 MGHRA, CDR2 YSYEKL. The V end was cut by 5 bases, the J end by 4 bases, with 20 bases between. The CDR3 is CASSYPFKSGGTEAFF. In nucleotides, the CDR3 is TGCGCCAGCAGCTACCCTTTTAAGTCCGGGGGCACTGAAGCTTTCTTT.

DNA of the CDR3: TGTGCCTGGAACAGGGTCTCCTACGAGCAGTACTTC. Translated, it gives CAWNRVSYEQYF. The V gene is TRBV30, the J gene TRBJ2-7; the D gene is possibly TRBD1 (6 bases). The germline V and J ends were trimmed by 4 bases and 0 bases, with 7 bases remaining between them. Germline CDR1 reads GTSNPN; CDR2 reads SVGIG (reference sequence). The CDR3 runs to 12 residues.

J is TRBJ1-1 and V is TRBV28; D call uncertain. CDR1 MDHEN and CDR2 SYDVKM come from the germline V gene. Deletions cut 2 bases from V and 1 base from J, with 8 bases between. This CDR3 region has 14 residues. The CDR3 region has the DNA TGTGCCAGCAGTTTAGCGGTTCAGAACACTGAAGCTTTCTTT. Translated, it gives CASSLAVQNTEAFF.